This T cell receptor (beta chain) came from a study of cytomegalovirus exposure and HLA in healthy donors. V trimming: 3 bases; J trimming: 2 bases; junction bases outside the gene matches: 7. Germline V lookup: CDR1 LGHNA, CDR2 YNFKEQ. The CDR3 sequence is 17 residues long. Primers: 60 Vbeta forward and 13 Jbeta reverse. Here immunoSEQ multiplex PCR was the method, and the copy in TCRdb shows in-frame clones only, minus some. Of 200,000 to 250,000 clones in the sample, about 80% are singletons; the top ten hold over 5%. The sequence was collected from a woman aged 40 to 50 in good health and CMV-seropositive. The rearrangement uses TRBV4-2 and TRBJ2-3, with 11 bases identical to TRBD2. The sequenced sample was PBMCs. The CDR3, as DNA: TGTGCCAGCAGCCACGGGACTAGCGGACTCCCCACAGATACGCAGTATTTT. It is translated as CASSHGTSGLPTDTQYF.